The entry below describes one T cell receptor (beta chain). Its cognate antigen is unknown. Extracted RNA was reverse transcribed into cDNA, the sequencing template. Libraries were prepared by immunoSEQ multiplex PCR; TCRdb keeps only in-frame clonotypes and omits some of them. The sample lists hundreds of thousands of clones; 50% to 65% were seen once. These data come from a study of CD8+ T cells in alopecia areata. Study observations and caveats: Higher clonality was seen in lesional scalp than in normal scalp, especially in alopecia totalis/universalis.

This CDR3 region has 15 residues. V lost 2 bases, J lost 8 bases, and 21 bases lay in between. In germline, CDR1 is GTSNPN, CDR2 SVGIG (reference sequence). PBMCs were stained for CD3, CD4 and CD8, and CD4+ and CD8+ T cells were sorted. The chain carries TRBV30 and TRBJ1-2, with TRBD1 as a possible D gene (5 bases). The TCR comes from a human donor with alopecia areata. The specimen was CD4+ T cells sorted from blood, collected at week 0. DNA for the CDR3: TGTGCCTGGAGTCCCCCCCGCGCGGAGGGACGGGGCTACACCTTC. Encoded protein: CAWSPPRAEGRGYTF.